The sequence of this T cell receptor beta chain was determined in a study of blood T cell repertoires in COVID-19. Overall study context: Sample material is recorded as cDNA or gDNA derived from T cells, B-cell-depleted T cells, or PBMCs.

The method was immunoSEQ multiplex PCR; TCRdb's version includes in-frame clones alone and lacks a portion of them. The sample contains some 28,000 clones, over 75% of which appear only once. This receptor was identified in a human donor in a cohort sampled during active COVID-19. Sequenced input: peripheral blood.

CDR3 in amino acids: CASRLTGGLTEAFF. Written as DNA, the CDR3 is TGTGCCAGCAGGCTGACAGGGGGCCTCACTGAAGCTTTCTTT. The chain is built from TRBV6-6 and TRBJ1-1, with TRBD1 identical over 10 bases. Germline V gene lookup returns CDR1 MNHNY and CDR2 SVGAGI (reference sequence). With V trimmed by 6 bases and J by 4 bases, 5 bases remained unmatched. This CDR3 is built from 14 residues.